This T cell receptor beta chain comes out of a study of monozygotic twins with inflammatory bowel disease. Researchers generated cDNA in eight separate reactions per sample. Molecular identifiers with 6-nucleotide sample barcodes were added during cDNA synthesis via template switching. TCRdb reanalyzed the 5' RACE reads and collapses them to one entry per CDR3 protein, without DNA. The sample table includes roughly 330,000 distinct CDR3 sequences. The CDR3 sequence is 16 residues long. The germline gives CDR1 SNHLY, CDR2 FYNNEI. Of note for this clonotype: Its antigen is unidentified.

Study-wide results and limits: Repertoire similarity did not differ between concordant and discordant twins, perhaps due to limited power.

V usage is TRBV2 and J usage is TRBJ2-1; checking the TCRdb D call of TRBD2 is not possible without DNA. The sequence came from a human donor with ulcerative colitis or Crohn's disease, or a healthy co-twin of an affected twin (not recorded which). The sequenced sample consisted of blood. CDR3 residues: CASSGLLAEQDNEQFF.